A selection of T cell receptor beta chains follows, all from one sample in a study of blood T cell repertoires in COVID-19. TCRdb's copy holds only in-frame clones and misses some; the assay was immunoSEQ multiplex PCR. In the table there are 10,000 to 15,000 clones, under 80% of which are singletons. The sequenced material came from peripheral blood. The source is a human donor in a cohort sampled during active COVID-19. CDR3s include the opening cysteine and the closing phenylalanine or tryptophan. D genes are given only for firm matches. Clone size, where shown, is once, few, many, or a class for clones that have expanded.

d_call: NA
j_call: TRBJ2-3
clone_size: medium-sized
v_call: TRBV27
cdr3_nt: TGTGCCAGCAGTTTAACAGGGACGGATACGCAGTATTTT
cdr3_aa: CASSLTGTDTQYF

d_call: TRBD1
j_call: TRBJ2-1
clone_size: NA
v_call: TRBV29-1
cdr3_nt: TGCAGCGGTCGGGACAGGGGGACCTATGAGCAGTTCTTC
cdr3_aa: CSGRDRGTYEQFF

d_call: NA
j_call: TRBJ2-5
clone_size: NA
v_call: TRBV7-3
cdr3_nt: TGTGCCAGCAGCCCGAAACCCGGAGGGACCCAGTACTTC
cdr3_aa: CASSPKPGGTQYF

d_call: NA
j_call: TRBJ1-1
clone_size: NA
v_call: TRBV27
cdr3_nt: TGTGCCAGCGGAGCTTTCGATAGGTGGAACACTGAAGCTTTCTTT
cdr3_aa: CASGAFDRWNTEAFF

d_call: NA
j_call: TRBJ2-2
clone_size: NA
v_call: TRBV6-2/TRBV6-3
cdr3_nt: TGTGCCAGCAGTTACACTGGCACCGGGGAGCTGTTTTTT
cdr3_aa: CASSYTGTGELFF

d_call: NA
j_call: TRBJ1-1
clone_size: few
v_call: TRBV6-2/TRBV6-3
cdr3_nt: TGTGCCAGCAGTGGCTACAGGGTAACGAACACTGAAGCTTTCTTT
cdr3_aa: CASSGYRVTNTEAFF

d_call: TRBD1
j_call: TRBJ2-5
clone_size: NA
v_call: TRBV5-1
cdr3_nt: TGCGCCAGCAGCTTGGTGGGTCCCGGGACAGGTTTCCAAGAGACCCAGTACTTC
cdr3_aa: CASSLVGPGTGFQETQYF

d_call: NA
j_call: TRBJ1-5
clone_size: NA
v_call: TRBV18
cdr3_nt: TGTGCCAGCTCCCTCAAAGAACAATATAGCAATCAGCCCCAGCATTTT
cdr3_aa: CASSLKEQYSNQPQHF

d_call: NA
j_call: TRBJ2-1
clone_size: NA
v_call: TRBV30
cdr3_nt: TGTGCCTGGAAACTGATAGTCGGGGGCTCCTACAATGAGCAGTTCTTC
cdr3_aa: CAWKLIVGGSYNEQFF

d_call: TRBD1
j_call: TRBJ1-4
clone_size: NA
v_call: TRBV18
cdr3_nt: TGTGCCAGCTCACCACGCGGGACAGGGTATGAAAAACTGTTTTTT
cdr3_aa: CASSPRGTGYEKLFF

d_call: TRBD1
j_call: TRBJ1-1
clone_size: NA
v_call: TRBV2
cdr3_nt: TGTGCCAGCAGTGGGACAGGCGTGAACACTGAAGCTTTCTTT
cdr3_aa: CASSGTGVNTEAFF

d_call: NA
j_call: TRBJ1-1
clone_size: few
v_call: TRBV9
cdr3_nt: TGTGCCAGCAGCGTCATTACAGGGACTGAAGCTTTCTTT
cdr3_aa: CASSVITGTEAFF

d_call: NA
j_call: TRBJ1-1
clone_size: NA
v_call: TRBV19
cdr3_nt: TGTGCCAGTAGTCCGGGACTTCTGAGGGAAGCTTTCTTT
cdr3_aa: CASSPGLLREAFF

d_call: NA
j_call: TRBJ1-1
clone_size: once
v_call: TRBV7-9
cdr3_nt: TGTGCCAGCAGCTTAGTCCTACCGGCCCCGGGCACTGAAGCTTTCTTT
cdr3_aa: CASSLVLPAPGTEAFF

d_call: NA
j_call: TRBJ2-1
clone_size: NA
v_call: TRBV21-1
cdr3_nt: TGTGCCAGCAGCAAGGGGACTAGCGCCCCCAATGAGCAGTTCTTC
cdr3_aa: CASSKGTSAPNEQFF

d_call: NA
j_call: TRBJ2-2
clone_size: NA
v_call: TRBV5-1
cdr3_nt: TGCGCCAGCAGCTTTAATGGGCCAGGGGAGGGCACCGGGGAGCTGTTTTTT
cdr3_aa: CASSFNGPGEGTGELFF

d_call: NA
j_call: TRBJ2-1
clone_size: few
v_call: TRBV5-1
cdr3_nt: TGCGCCAGCGCGGGGAATGAGCAGTTCTTC
cdr3_aa: CASAGNEQFF

d_call: NA
j_call: TRBJ1-1
clone_size: medium-sized
v_call: TRBV28
cdr3_nt: TGTGCCAGCAGTTTAACCGGGACAATGAGGGACACTGAAGCTTTCTTT
cdr3_aa: CASSLTGTMRDTEAFF

d_call: NA
j_call: TRBJ1-1
clone_size: NA
v_call: TRBV7-6
cdr3_nt: TGTGCCAGCAGCTTAGCAGTTACAGGGAACACTGAAGCTTTCTTT
cdr3_aa: CASSLAVTGNTEAFF

d_call: TRBD2
j_call: TRBJ2-3
clone_size: NA
v_call: TRBV10-3
cdr3_nt: TGTGCCATCAATCCGGGGGGGAGAACAGATACGCAGTATTTT
cdr3_aa: CAINPGGRTDTQYF